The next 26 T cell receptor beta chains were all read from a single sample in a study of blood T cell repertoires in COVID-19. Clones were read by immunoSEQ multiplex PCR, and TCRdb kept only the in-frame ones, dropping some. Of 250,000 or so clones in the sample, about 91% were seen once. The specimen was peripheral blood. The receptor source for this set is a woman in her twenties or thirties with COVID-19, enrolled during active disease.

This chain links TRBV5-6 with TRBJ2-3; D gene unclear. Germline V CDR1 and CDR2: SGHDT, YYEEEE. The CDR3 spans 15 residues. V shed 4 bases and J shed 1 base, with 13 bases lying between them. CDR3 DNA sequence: TGTGCCAGCAGCGTGTCGGTCCACCGCACAGATACGCAGTATTTT. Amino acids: CASSVSVHRTDTQYF.

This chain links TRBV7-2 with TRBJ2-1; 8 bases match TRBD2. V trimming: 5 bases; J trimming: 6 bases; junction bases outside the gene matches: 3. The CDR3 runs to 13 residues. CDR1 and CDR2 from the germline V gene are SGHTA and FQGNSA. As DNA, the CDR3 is TGTGCCAGCAGCACGGGGACTAGCAATGAGCAGTTCTTC. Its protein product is CASSTGTSNEQFF.

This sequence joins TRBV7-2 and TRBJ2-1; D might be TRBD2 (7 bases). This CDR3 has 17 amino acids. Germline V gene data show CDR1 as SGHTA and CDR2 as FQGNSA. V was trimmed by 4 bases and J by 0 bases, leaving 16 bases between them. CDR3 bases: TGTGCCAGCAGCTCGGAGGGGGGCGGGAGCTCCTACAATGAGCAGTTCTTC. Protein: CASSSEGGGSSYNEQFF.

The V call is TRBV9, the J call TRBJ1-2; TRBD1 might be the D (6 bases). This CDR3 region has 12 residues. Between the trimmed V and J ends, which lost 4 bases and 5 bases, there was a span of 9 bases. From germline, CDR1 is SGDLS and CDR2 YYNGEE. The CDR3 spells CASSTQGYGYTF. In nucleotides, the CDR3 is TGTGCCAGCAGCACACAGGGTTATGGCTACACCTTC.

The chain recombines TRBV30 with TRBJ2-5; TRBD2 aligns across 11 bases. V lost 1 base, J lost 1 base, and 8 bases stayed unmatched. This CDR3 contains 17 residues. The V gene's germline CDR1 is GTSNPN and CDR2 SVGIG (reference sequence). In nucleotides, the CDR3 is TGTGCCTGGAGTGGAACCACCGGGACTAGCGGCCAAGAGACCCAGTACTTC. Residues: CAWSGTTGTSGQETQYF. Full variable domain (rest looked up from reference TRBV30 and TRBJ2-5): SQTIHQWPATLVQPVGSPLSLECTVEGTSNPNLYWYRQAAGRGLQLLFYSVGIGQISSEVPQNLSASRPQDRQFILSSKKLLLSDSGFYLCAWSGTTGTSGQETQYFGPGTRLLVL.

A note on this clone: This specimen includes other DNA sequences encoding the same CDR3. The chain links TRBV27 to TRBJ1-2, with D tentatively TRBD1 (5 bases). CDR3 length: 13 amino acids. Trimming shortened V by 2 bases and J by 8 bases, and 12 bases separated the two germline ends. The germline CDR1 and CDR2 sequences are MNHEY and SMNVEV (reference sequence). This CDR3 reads CASSLTGGSGYTF. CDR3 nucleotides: TGTGCCAGCAGTTTAACCGGGGGTAGCGGCTACACCTTC.

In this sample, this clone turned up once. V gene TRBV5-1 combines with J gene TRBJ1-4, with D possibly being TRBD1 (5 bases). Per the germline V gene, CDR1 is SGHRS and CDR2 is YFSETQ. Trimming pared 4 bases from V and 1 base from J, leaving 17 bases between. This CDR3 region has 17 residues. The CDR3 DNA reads TGCGCCAGCAGCCCGGGGGTGGCGAGGGGAACTAATGAAAAACTGTTTTTT. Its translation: CASSPGVARGTNEKLFF.

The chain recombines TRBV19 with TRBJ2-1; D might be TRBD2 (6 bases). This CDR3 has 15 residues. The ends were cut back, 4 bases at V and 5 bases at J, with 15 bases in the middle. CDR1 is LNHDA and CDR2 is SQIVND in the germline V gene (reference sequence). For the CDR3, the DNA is TGTGCCAGTAGTAGGTGGGAGGACCACCACAATGAGCAGTTCTTC. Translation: CASSRWEDHHNEQFF.

Written as DNA, the CDR3 is TGTGCCAGCAGCTTAGAGAGGGTTGGTGAGCAGTTCTTC. Its protein is CASSLERVGEQFF. The rearrangement uses TRBV11-2 and TRBJ2-1; weak D call: TRBD2 (5 bases). The V end was cut by 0 bases, the J end by 9 bases, with 9 bases between. Per the germline V gene, CDR1 is SGHAT and CDR2 is FQNNGV. There are 13 residues in the CDR3.

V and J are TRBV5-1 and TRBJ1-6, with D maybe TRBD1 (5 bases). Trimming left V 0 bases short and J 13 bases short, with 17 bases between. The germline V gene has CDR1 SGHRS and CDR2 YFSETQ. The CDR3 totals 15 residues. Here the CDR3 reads CASSLARDGGGPLHF. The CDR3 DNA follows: TGCGCCAGCAGCTTGGCCCGGGACGGAGGAGGGCCCCTCCACTTT.

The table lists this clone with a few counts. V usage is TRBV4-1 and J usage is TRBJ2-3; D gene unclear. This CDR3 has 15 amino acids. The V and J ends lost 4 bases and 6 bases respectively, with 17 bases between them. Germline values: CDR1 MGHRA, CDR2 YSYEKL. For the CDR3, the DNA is TGCGCCAGCAGCCCTGGGCAGGCTTCTCTCGATACGCAGTATTTT. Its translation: CASSPGQASLDTQYF.

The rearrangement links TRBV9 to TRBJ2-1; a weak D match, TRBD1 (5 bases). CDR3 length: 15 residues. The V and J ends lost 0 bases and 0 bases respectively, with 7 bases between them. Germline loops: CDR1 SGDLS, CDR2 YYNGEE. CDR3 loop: CASSVATGSYNEQFF. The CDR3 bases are TGTGCCAGCAGCGTAGCCACAGGCTCCTACAATGAGCAGTTCTTC.

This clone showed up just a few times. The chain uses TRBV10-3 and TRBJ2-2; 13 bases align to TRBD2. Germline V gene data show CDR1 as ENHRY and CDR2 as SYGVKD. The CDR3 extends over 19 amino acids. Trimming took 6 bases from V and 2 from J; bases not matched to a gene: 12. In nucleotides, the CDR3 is TGTGCCATCAGAGAAACCGGGACTAGCGGGAAGATTAACACCGGGGAGCTGTTTTTT. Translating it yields CAIRETGTSGKINTGELFF.

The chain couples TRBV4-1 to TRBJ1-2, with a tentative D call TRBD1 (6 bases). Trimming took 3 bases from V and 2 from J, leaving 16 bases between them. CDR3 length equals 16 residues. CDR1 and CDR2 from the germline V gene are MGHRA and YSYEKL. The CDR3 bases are TGCGCCAGCAGCCATGTTTACCGGACAGTCAACTATGGCTACACCTTC. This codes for CASSHVYRTVNYGYTF.

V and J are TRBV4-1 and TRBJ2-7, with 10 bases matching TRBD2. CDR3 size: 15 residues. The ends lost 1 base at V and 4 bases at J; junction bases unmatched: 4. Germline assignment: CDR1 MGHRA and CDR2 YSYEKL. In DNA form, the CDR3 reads TGCGCCAGCAGCCAAGCTACTAGCGGGGCATACGAGCAGTACGTC. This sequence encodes CASSQATSGAYEQYV.

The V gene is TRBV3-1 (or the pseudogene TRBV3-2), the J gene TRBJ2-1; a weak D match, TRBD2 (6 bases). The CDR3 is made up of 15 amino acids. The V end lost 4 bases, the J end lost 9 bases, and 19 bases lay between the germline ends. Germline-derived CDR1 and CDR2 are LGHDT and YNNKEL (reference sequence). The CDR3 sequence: CASSLGLIGAGEQFF. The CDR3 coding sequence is TGTGCCAGCAGCCTCGGACTAATAGGGGCGGGTGAGCAGTTCTTC.

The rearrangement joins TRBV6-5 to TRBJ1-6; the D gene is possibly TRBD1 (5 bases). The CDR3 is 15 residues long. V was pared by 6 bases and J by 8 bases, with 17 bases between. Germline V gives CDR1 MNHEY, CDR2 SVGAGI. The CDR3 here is CASSQEGRRDSPLHF. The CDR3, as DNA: TGTGCCAGCAGCCAAGAGGGGCGGAGGGATTCACCCCTCCACTTT.

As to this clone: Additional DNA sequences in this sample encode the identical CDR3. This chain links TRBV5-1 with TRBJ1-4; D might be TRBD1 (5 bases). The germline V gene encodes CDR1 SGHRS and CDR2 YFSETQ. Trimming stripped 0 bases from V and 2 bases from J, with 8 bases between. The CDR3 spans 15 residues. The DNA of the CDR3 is TGCGCCAGCAGCTTGGAGACAGCCACTAATGAAAAACTGTTTTTT. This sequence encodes CASSLETATNEKLFF.

The CDR3 protein is CASSPTVPRGLGNQPQHF. CDR3 sequence (DNA): TGCGCCAGCAGCCCCACAGTCCCCAGGGGGTTGGGCAATCAGCCCCAGCATTTT. The chain has TRBV4-1 and TRBJ1-5; 7 bases are shared with TRBD1. The CDR3 spans 18 residues. CDR1 is MGHRA, CDR2 YSYEKL, per germline. V shed 4 bases and J 2 bases; nucleotides not matched to a gene: 14.

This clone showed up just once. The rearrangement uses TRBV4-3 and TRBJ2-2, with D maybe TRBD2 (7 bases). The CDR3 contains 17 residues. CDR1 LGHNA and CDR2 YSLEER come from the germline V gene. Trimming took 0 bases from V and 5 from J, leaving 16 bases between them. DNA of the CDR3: TGCGCCAGCAGCCAAGAACTAGGGGGGGTAGGGACCGGGGAGCTGTTTTTT. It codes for CASSQELGGVGTGELFF.

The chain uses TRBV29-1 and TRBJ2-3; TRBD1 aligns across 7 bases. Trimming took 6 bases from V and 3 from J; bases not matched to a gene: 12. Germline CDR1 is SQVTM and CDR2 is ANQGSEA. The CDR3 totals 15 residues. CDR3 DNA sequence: TGCAGCGTCACAGGGGATTGGGGATGGACAGATACGCAGTATTTT. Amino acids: CSVTGDWGWTDTQYF.

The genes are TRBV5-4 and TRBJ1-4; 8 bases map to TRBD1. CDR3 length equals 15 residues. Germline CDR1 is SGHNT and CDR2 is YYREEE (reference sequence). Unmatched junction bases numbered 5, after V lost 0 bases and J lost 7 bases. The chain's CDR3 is CASSLAVGTGEKLFF. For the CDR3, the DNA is TGTGCCAGCAGCTTGGCAGTAGGGACAGGTGAAAAACTGTTTTTT. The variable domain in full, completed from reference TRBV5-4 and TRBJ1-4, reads ETGVTQSPTHLIKTRGQQVTLRCSSQSGHNTVSWYQQALGQGPQFIFQYYREEENGRGNFPPRFSGLQFPNYSSELNVNALELDDSALYLCASSLAVGTGEKLFFGSGTQLSVL.

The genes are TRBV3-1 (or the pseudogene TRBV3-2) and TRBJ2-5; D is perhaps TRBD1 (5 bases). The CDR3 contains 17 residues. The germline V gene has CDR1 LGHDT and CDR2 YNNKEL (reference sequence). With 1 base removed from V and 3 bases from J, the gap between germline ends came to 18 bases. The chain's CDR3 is CASSQVIGQGYEETQYF. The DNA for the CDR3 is TGTGCCAGCAGCCAAGTAATAGGGCAGGGTTACGAAGAGACCCAGTACTTC.

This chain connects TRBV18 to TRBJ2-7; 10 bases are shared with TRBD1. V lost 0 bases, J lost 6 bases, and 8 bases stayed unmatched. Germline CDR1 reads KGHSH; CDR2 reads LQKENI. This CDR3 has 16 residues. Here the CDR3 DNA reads TGTGCCAGCTCACCACCGCGTGGACAGGGGGGCCTCGAGCAGTACTTC. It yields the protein CASSPPRGQGGLEQYF.

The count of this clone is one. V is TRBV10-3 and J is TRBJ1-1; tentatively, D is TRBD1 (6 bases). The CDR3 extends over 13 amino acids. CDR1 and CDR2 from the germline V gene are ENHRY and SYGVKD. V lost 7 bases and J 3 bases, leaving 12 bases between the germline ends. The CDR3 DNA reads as TGTGCCATCACCAGACAGGATGACACTGAAGCTTTCTTT. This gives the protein CAITRQDDTEAFF.

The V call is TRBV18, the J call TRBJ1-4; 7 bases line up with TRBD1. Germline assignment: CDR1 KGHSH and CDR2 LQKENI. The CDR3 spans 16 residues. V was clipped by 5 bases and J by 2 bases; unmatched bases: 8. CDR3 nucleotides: TGTGCCAGCTCATCCATGGACAGGCGGACTAATGAAAAACTGTTTTTT. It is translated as CASSSMDRRTNEKLFF.